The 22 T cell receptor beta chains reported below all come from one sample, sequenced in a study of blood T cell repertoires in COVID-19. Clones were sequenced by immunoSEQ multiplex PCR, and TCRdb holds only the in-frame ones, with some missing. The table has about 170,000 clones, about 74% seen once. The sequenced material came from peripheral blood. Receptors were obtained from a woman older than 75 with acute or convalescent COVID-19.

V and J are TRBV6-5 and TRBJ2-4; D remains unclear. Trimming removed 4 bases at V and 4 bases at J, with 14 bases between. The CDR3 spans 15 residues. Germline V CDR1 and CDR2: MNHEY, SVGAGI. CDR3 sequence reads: CASSSQTLLKNIQYF. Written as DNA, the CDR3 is TGTGCCAGCAGTTCACAGACCCTCCTGAAAAACATTCAGTACTTC.

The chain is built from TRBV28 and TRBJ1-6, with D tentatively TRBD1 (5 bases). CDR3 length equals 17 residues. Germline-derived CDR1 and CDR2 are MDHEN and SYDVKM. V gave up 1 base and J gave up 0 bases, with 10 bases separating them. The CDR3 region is CASSLYAGGSYNSPLHF. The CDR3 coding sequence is TGTGCCAGCAGTTTATACGCGGGGGGCTCCTATAATTCACCCCTCCACTTT.

The CDR3 DNA follows: TGTGCCAGCAACGGGGATAGCAATCAGCCCCAGCATTTT. Translating gives CASNGDSNQPQHF. V and J are TRBV2 and TRBJ1-5; D not certain. Between the trimmed V and J ends, which lost 7 bases and 0 bases, there was a span of 7 bases. CDR3 length: 13 amino acids. The germline V gene has CDR1 SNHLY and CDR2 FYNNEI. Full variable domain (missing parts from reference TRBV2 and TRBJ1-5): EPEVTQTPSHQVTQMGQEVILRCVPISNHLYFYWYRQILGQKVEFLVSFYNNEISEKSEIFDDQFSVERPDGSNFTLKIRSTKLEDSAMYFCASNGDSNQPQHFGDGTRLSIL.

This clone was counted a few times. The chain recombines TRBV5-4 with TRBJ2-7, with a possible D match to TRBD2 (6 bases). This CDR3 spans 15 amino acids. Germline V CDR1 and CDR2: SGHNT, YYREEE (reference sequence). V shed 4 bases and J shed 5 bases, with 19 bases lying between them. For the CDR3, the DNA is TGTGCCAGCAGCGGAGGGACGGCCCAGGGAGACGAGCAGTACTTC. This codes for CASSGGTAQGDEQYF.

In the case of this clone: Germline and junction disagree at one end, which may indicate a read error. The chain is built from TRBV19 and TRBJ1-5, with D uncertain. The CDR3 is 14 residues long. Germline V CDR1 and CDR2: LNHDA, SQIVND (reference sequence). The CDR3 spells CASNIPGNNQPQHF. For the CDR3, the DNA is TGTGCCAGTAATATACCGGGAAACAATCAGCCCCAGCATTTT.

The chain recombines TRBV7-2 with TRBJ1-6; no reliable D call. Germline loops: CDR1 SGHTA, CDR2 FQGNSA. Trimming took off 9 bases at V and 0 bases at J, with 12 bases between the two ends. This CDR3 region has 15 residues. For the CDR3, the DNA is TGTGCCAGTAAACGGGGAAGCTCCTATAATTCACCCCTCCACTTT. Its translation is CASKRGSSYNSPLHF.

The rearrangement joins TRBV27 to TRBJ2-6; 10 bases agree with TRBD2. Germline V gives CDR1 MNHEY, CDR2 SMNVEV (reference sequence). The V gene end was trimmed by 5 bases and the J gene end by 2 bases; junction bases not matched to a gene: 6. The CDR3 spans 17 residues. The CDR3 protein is CASSMTLAGTGANVLTF. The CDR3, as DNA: TGTGCCAGCAGTATGACACTAGCGGGGACTGGGGCCAACGTCCTGACTTTC.

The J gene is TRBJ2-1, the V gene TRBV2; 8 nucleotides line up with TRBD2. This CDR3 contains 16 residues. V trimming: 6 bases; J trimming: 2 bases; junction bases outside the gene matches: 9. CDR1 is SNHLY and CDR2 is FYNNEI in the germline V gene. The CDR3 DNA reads TGTGCCAGCAGAGACCTCACTAGCGGTCCCTACAATGAGCAGTTCTTC. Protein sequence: CASRDLTSGPYNEQFF.

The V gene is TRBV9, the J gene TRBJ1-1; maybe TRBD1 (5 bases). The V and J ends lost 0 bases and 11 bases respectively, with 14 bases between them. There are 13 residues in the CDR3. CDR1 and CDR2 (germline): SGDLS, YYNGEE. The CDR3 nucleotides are TGTGCCAGCAGCGTAGCAGGGTCAAGGGCCGCTTTCTTT. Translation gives CASSVAGSRAAFF.

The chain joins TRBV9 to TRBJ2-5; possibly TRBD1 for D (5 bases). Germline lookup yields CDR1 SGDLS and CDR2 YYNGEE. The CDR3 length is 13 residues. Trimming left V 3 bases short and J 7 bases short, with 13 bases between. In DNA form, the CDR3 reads TGTGCCAGCAGCGCCGGGCCCCAGGGGACCCAGTACTTC. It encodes CASSAGPQGTQYF.

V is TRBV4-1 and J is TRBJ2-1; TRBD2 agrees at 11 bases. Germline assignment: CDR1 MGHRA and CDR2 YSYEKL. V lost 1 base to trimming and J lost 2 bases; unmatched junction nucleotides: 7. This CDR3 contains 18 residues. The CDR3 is CASSQGHSTSGAYNEQFF. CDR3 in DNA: TGCGCCAGCAGCCAAGGCCACTCGACTAGCGGGGCCTACAATGAGCAGTTCTTC.

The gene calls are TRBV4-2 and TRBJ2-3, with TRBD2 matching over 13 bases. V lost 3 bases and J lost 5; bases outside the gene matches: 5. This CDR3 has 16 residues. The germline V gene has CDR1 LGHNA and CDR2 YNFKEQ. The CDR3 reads CASSHATSGRVDTQYF. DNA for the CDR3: TGTGCCAGCAGCCATGCAACTAGCGGGAGGGTAGATACGCAGTATTTT.

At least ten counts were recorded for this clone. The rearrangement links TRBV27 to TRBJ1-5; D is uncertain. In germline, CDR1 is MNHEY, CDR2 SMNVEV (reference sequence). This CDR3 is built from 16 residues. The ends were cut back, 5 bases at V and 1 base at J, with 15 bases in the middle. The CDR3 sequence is CASSPFWERSNQPQHF. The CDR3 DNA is TGTGCCAGCAGTCCGTTTTGGGAGCGAAGCAATCAGCCCCAGCATTTT.

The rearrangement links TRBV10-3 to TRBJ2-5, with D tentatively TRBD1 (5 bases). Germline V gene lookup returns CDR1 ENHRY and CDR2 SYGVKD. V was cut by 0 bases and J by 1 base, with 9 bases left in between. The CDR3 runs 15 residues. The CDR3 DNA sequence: TGTGCCATCAGTGAGTCACAGGCGGTCCAAGAGACCCAGTACTTC. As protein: CAISESQAVQETQYF.

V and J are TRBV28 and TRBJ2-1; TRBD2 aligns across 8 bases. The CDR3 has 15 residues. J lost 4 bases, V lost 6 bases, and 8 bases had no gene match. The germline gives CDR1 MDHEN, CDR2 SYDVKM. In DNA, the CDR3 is TGTGCCAGCAGACCCGGGGGGGGGCCGTACAATGAGCAGTTCTTC. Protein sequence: CASRPGGGPYNEQFF.

The CDR3 sequence is CASSLKPGSGGHNGYTF. CDR3 nucleotide sequence: TGTGCCAGCAGTTTGAAGCCAGGTTCGGGGGGGCATAATGGCTACACCTTC. The V and J genes are TRBV27 and TRBJ1-2; maybe TRBD1 (6 bases). V was trimmed by 3 bases and J by 6 bases, leaving 23 bases between them. The length of the CDR3 is 17 residues. Germline lookup yields CDR1 MNHEY and CDR2 SMNVEV (reference sequence).

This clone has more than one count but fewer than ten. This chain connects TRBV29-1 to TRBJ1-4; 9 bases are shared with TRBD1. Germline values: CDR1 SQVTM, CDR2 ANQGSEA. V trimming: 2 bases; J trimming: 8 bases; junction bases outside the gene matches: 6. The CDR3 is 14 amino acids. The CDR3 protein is CSVETGQGGEKLFF. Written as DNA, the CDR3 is TGCAGCGTTGAAACGGGACAGGGTGGCGAAAAACTGTTTTTT.

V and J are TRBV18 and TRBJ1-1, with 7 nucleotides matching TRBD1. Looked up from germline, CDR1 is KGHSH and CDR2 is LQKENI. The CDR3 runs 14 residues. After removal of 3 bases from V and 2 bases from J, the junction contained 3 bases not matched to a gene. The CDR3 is CASSPAGGNTEAFF. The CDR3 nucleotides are TGTGCCAGCTCACCGGCAGGGGGAAACACTGAAGCTTTCTTT.

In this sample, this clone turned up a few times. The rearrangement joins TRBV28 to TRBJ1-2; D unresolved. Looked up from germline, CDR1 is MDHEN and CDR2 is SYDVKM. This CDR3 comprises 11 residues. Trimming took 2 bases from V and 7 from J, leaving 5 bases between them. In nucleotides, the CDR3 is TGTGCCAGCAGTTTAGCGGTTGGCTACACCTTC. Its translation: CASSLAVGYTF.

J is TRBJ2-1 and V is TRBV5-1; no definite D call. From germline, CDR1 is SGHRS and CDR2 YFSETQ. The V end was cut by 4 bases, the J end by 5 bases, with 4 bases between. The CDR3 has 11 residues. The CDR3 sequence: CASSLDNEQFF. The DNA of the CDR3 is TGCGCCAGCAGCCTAGACAATGAGCAGTTCTTC. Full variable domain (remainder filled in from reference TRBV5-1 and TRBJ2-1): KAGVTQTPRYLIKTRGQQVTLSCSPISGHRSVSWYQQTPGQGLQFLFEYFSETQRNKGNFPGRFSGRQFSNSRSEMNVSTLELGDSALYLCASSLDNEQFFGPGTRLTVL.

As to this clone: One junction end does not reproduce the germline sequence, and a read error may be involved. In DNA, the CDR3 is TGTGCCAGCAGTAGTTACAGGGGCCCTAACGACTTC. It encodes CASSSYRGPNDF. The chain uses TRBV12-3 or TRBV12-4 and TRBJ1-2, with 7 positions matching TRBD1. The CDR3 spans 12 residues.

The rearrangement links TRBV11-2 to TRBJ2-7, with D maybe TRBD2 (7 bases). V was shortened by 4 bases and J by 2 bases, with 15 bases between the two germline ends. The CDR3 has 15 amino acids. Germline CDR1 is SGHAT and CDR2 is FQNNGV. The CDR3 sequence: CASSSLGGVAYEQYF. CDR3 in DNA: TGTGCCAGCAGCTCCTTAGGGGGGGTAGCCTACGAGCAGTACTTC.